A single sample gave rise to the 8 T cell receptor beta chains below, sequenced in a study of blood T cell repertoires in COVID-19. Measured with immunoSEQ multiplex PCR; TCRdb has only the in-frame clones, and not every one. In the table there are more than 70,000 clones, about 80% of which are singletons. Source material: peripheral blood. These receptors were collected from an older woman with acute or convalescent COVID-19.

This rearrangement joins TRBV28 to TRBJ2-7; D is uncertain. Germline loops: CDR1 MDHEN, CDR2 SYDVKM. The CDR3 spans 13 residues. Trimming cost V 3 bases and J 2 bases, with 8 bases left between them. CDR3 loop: CASSFSVPYEQYF. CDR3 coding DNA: TGTGCCAGCAGTTTTAGTGTCCCCTACGAGCAGTACTTC.

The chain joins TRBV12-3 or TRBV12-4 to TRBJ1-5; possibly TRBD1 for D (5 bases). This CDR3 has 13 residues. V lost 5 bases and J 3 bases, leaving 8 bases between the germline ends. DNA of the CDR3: TGTGCCAGCAGTCAGGGTTTCAATCAGCCCCAGCATTTT. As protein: CASSQGFNQPQHF.

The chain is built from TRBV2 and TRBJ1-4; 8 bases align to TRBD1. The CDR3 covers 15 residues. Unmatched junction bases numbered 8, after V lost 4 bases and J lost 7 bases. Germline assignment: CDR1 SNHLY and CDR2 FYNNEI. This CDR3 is CASSGYRGRSEKLFF. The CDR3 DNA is TGTGCCAGCAGTGGCTACAGGGGGAGAAGTGAAAAACTGTTTTTT.

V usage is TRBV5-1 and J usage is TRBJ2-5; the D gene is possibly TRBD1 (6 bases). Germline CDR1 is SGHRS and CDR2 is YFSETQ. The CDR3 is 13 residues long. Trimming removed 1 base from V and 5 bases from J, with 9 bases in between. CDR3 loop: CASSLTGTETQYF. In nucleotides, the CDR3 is TGCGCCAGCAGCTTGACAGGGACGGAGACCCAGTACTTC.

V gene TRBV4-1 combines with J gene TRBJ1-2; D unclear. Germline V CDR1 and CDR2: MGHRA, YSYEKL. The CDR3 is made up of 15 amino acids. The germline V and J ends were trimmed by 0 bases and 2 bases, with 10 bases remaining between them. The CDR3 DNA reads TGCGCCAGCAGCCAAGAGCCGCTATCGAACTATGGCTACACCTTC. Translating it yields CASSQEPLSNYGYTF.

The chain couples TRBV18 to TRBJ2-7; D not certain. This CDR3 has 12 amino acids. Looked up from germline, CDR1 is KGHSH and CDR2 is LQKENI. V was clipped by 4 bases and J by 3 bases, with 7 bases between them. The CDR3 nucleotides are TGTGCCAGCTCACATAACAACTACGAGCAGTACTTC. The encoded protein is CASSHNNYEQYF.

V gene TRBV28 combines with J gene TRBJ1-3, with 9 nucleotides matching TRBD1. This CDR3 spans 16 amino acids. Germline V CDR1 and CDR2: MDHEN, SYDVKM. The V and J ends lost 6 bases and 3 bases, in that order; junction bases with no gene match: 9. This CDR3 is CASSSPGQGLGNTIYF. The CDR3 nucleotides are TGTGCCAGCAGCTCCCCGGGACAGGGCCTTGGAAACACCATATATTTT.

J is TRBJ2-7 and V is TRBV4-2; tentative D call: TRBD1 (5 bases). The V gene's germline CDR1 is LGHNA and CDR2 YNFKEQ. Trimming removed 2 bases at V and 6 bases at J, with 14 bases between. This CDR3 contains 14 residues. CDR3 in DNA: TGTGCCAGCAGCCAAACAGGATCACTACGCGAGCAGTACTTC. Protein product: CASSQTGSLREQYF.